This entry lists 14 T cell receptor beta chains sequenced from one sample in a study of T cells expressing NK-cell markers. Reprocessing the 5' RACE reads, TCRdb reports a single entry for every CDR3 protein and omits DNA. Its clone listing holds about 120,000 distinct CDR3 sequences. The sequencing input was blood T cells: a sorted CD56 or NKG2C T cell subset, CD4+ or CD8+ T cells, or bulk PBMC T cells (not recorded which). These TCRs come from a woman aged 18 to 75 in good health.

The CDR3 spells CASSQDQTSAGEQYF. The V and J genes are TRBV4-2 and TRBJ2-7; TCRdb gives TRBD2 as the D gene, but with no DNA this cannot be confirmed. The germline V gene encodes CDR1 LGHNA and CDR2 YNFKEQ. The CDR3 has 15 amino acids.

The V call is TRBV5-1, the J call TRBJ2-1; as DNA is missing, the TRBD2 call by TCRdb cannot be tested. The CDR3 runs to 16 residues. Germline CDR1 SGHRS, CDR2 YFSETQ. CDR3 sequence reads: CASSLAEGLDYNEQFF.

The chain couples TRBV7-9 to TRBJ1-5; TCRdb reports TRBD1, a call that lacks DNA to check it against. The CDR3 runs to 15 residues. Germline lookup yields CDR1 SEHNR and CDR2 FQNEAQ (reference sequence). The CDR3 reads CASSLGTGENQPQHF.

V and J are TRBV4-3 and TRBJ2-1; TCRdb's assignment of TRBD1 cannot be checked, as there is no DNA. Germline V CDR1 and CDR2: LGHNA, YSLEER. CDR3 length equals 13 residues. CDR3 region: CASSQDISAEQFF.

This chain joins TRBV15 and TRBJ2-7. This CDR3 is 16 amino acids long. Per germline, CDR1 LNHNV and CDR2 YYDKDF (reference sequence). CDR3 protein: CATSRDFREWHHEQYF.

J is TRBJ1-6 and V is TRBV2. The CDR3 is 14 residues long. The V gene's germline CDR1 is SNHLY and CDR2 FYNNEI. This chain's CDR3 is CASSVNPYNSPLHF.

This chain joins TRBV29-1 and TRBJ2-1; TCRdb's D call of TRBD2 is untestable without DNA. Germline V gene data show CDR1 as SQVTM and CDR2 as ANQGSEA. There are 12 residues in the CDR3. The CDR3 loop reads CSVVSFVAGQFF.

The chain uses TRBV30 and TRBJ2-6; TCRdb lists TRBD1, though no DNA is available to test this call. The CDR3 sequence is 17 residues long. Per germline, CDR1 GTSNPN and CDR2 SVGIG (reference sequence). The CDR3 sequence: CAWSHPGLNSGANVLTF.

The J gene is TRBJ2-6, the V gene TRBV12-3 or TRBV12-4. The CDR3 is 14 residues long. The CDR3 sequence: CASSFVSGANVLTF.

V gene TRBV7-9 combines with J gene TRBJ2-7; TCRdb outputs TRBD2, but without DNA this stays unchecked. Germline CDR1 is SEHNR and CDR2 is FQNEAQ (reference sequence). The CDR3 spans 14 residues. The CDR3 loop reads CASTAGGGSYEQYF.

V and J are TRBV28 and TRBJ2-2; without DNA, the TCRdb call of TRBD2 cannot be checked. CDR1 is MDHEN, CDR2 SYDVKM, per germline. This CDR3 comprises 17 residues. CDR3 sequence: CASSLSRTPRRTGELFF.

The chain joins TRBV7-9 to TRBJ2-7. This CDR3 contains 11 residues. Per the germline V gene, CDR1 is SEHNR and CDR2 is FQNEAQ (reference sequence). The CDR3 protein is CASSLGDEQYF.

This sequence joins TRBV12-3 or TRBV12-4 and TRBJ2-2; TCRdb's assignment of TRBD2 cannot be checked, as there is no DNA. The CDR3 has 14 residues. The CDR3: CASMSGANTGELFF.

The chain joins TRBV6-2 or TRBV6-3 to TRBJ2-3; TCRdb selects TRBD2, and the lack of DNA leaves this call unchecked. The CDR3 spans 14 residues. Germline CDR1 is MNHEY and CDR2 is SVGEGT. The CDR3 here is CASGLAGTEDTQYF.